The T cell receptor beta chain under discussion was sequenced for a study of blood T cells in healthy people across ages. Using a J-beta primer mix together with a sample-barcoded 5' primer, a second PCR was run for 7 to 11 cycles. TCRdb reprocessed the 5' RACE reads via MiXCR and lists one record per CDR3 protein. Of 650,000 to 900,000 distinct CDR3 sequences listed, approximately 65% are singletons. The CDR3 has 13 residues. The V end was cut by 10 bases, the J end by 4 bases, with 16 bases between. Germline V gene sequence: CDR1 MNHEY, CDR2 SVGEGT. Sequencing was done on a sample of blood. The sequence came from a man aged 25-45 years in good health. J is TRBJ1-2 and V is TRBV6-2 or TRBV6-3, with D maybe TRBD1 (5 bases). The CDR3 protein is CATHRSGIYGYTF. For the CDR3, the DNA is TGTGCCACCCACAGGAGTGGTATCTATGGCTACACCTTC.